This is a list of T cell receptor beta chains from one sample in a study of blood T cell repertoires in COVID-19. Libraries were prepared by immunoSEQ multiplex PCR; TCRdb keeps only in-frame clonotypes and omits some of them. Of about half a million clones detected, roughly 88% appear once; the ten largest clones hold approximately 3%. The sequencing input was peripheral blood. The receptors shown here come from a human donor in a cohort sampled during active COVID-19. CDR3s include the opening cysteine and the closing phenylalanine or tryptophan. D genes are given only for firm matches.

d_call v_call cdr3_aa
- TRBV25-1 CASSPGGIETQYF
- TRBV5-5 CASGNHGETQYF
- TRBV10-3 CAISVGGTYNEQFF
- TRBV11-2 CASSPDLYNEQFF
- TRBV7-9 CASSPSGSINNEQFF
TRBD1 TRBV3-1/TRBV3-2 CASSQLQGGKAFF
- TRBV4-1 CASSQVPFGQKYEQYF
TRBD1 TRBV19 CASSTIDRGVYGYTF
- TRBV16 CASSPGMDYGYTF
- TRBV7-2 CASSLGGGGTEAFF
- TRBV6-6 CASRRQYGYTF
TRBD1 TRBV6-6 CASNAPGQGAPEAFF
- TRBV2 CASSGPTVNNSPLHF
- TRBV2 CASSERGRKNTEAFF
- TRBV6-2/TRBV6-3 CASSYPPDRSSYNEQFF
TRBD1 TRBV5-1 CASSSGDREETQYF
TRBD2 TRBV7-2 CASTPGLAAQETQYF
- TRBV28 CASSFHGVLSGNTIYF
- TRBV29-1 CSVSRTGETEAFF
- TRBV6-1 CASSELGVGGWSEQYF
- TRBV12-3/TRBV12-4 CASSLSPVKTQYF
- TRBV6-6 CASIGLVSTDTQYF
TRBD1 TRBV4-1 CASSQDYRGRWGNQPQHF
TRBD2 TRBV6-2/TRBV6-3 CASSYPSLAGASRETQYF
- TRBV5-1 CASSLGGQRSPLHF
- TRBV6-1 CASSDRALYNEQFF
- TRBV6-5 CASSPGPSGANVLTF
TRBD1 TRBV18 CASTDGQGGFSGYTF
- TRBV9 CASSVGGQIMNTEAFF
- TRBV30 CAWDLTGTNYGYTF
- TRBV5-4 CASRTGTLSYNEQFF
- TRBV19 CASRIAGVQETQYF
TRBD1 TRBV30 CASPGQGRGLYGYTF
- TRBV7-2 CASSLLPGEAQYF
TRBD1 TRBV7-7 CASSPQPGQGPYTQYF
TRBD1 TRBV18 CASSPSETGMGYTF
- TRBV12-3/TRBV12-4 CASSNATGSPLHF
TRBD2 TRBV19 CASSTQTSGIPYNEQFF
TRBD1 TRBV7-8 CASSLAKYSWGQGVNGYTF
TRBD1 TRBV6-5 CASSAGGGPYGYTF
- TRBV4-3 CASSQSLLVEAFF
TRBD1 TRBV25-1 CASSDWDRAPYEQYF
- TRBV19 CASSMVPVSGANVLTF
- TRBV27 CATDSPPAFF
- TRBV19 CASSPLGQRGQETQYF
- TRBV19 CASSSSRGNLGTQYF
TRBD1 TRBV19 CASSPDRGRVQPQHF
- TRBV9 CASSFLWASNTEAFF
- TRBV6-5 CASSYSRKVRSYEQYF
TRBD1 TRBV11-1 CASSLGDRNTEAFF
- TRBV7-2 CASSLKSSGNTIYF
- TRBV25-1 CASRSDSYEQYF
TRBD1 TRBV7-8 CASRPWTGATQETQYF
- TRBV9 CASSPISKNIQYF
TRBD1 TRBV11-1 CASGDRGPRTEAFF
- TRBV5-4 CASSLGRGGGNTIYF
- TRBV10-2 CASSEYTGSGEPQHF
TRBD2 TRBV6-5 CASGASGSYEQYF